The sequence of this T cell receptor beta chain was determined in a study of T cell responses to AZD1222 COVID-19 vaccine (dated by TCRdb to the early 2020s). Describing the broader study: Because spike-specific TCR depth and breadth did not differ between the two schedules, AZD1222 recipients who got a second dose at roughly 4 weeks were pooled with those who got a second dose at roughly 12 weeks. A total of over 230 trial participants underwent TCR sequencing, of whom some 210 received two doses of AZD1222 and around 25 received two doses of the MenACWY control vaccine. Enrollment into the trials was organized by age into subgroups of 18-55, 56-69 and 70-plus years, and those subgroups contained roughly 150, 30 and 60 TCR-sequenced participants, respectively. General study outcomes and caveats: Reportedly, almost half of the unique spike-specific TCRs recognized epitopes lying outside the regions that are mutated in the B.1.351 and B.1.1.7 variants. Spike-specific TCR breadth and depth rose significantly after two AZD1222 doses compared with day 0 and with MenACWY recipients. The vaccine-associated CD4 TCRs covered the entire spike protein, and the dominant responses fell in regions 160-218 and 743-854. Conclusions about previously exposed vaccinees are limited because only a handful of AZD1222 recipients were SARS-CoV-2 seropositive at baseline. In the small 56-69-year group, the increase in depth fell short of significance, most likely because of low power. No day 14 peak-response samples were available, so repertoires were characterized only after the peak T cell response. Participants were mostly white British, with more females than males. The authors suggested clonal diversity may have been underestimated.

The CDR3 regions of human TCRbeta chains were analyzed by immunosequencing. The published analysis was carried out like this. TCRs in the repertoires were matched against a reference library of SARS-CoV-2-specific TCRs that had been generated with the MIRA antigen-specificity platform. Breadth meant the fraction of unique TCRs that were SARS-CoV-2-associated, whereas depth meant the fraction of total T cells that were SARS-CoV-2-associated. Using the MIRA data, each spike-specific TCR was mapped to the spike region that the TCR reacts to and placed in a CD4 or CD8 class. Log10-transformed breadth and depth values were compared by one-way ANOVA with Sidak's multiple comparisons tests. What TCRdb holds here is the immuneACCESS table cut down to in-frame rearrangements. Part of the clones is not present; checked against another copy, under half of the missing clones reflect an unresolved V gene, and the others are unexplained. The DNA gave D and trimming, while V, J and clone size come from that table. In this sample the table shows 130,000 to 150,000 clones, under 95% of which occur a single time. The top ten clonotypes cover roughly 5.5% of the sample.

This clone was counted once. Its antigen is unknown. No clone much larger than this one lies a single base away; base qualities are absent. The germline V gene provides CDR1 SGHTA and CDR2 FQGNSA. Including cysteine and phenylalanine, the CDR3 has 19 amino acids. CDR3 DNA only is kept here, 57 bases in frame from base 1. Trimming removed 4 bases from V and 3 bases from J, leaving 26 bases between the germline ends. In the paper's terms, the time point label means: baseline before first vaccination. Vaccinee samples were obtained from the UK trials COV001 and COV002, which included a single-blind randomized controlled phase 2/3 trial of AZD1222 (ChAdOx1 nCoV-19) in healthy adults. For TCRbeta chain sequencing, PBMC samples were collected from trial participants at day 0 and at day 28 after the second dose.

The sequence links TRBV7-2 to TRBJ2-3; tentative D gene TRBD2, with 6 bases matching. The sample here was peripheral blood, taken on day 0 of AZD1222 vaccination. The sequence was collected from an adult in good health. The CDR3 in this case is CASSSGLRLGGRKTDTQYF. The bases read TGTGCCAGCAGCTCAGGCTTACGTCTAGGAGGGAGGAAAACAGATACGCAGTATTTT.